This TCR beta chain was sequenced for a study of T cell responses to AZD1222 COVID-19 vaccine. Study findings and constraints: Every sample of the repertoires postdated the peak T cell response.

Germline loops: CDR1 SEHNR, CDR2 FQNEAQ (reference sequence). The length of the CDR3 is 13 residues. V lost 6 bases and J 1 base, leaving 9 bases between the germline ends. The repertoire was sequenced with immunoSEQ multiplex PCR; TCRdb's copy has only in-frame clones and lacks some. The table includes about 100,000 clones, about 88% detected once. Worth noting for this clone: Its target is unknown.

This material consisted of peripheral blood, taken on day 0 of AZD1222 vaccination. The receptor was derived from an adult in good health. This sequence joins TRBV7-9 and TRBJ2-5; D is unresolved. Here the CDR3 reads CASSTAAQETQYF. The DNA of the CDR3 is TGTGCCAGCAGTACGGCGGCCCAAGAGACCCAGTACTTC.